This T cell receptor (beta chain) was recorded in a study of identical twins. To note about this clonotype: The antigen remains unidentified.

Germline CDR1 and CDR2: LGHDT and YNNKEL (reference sequence). V gave up 4 bases and J gave up 2 bases; unmatched junction bases: 3. CDR3 size: 16 residues. Study-level points and caveats: Among beta out-of-frame sequences, excess sharing between twins appeared weaker. Fewer insertions characterized abundant cord blood beta clonotypes, whereas memory repertoires showed none. In drawing conclusions, the study used cross-sectional statistical analysis and did not follow the same donors.

With template switching, a universal primer site was added, and the cDNA carried unique molecular identifiers. TCRdb passed the 5' RACE reads through MiXCR, listing each CDR3 protein once. The sample shows roughly 630,000 distinct CDR3 sequences, around 7.4% of them seen only once. This sample was shared with a second study, whose subject was yellow fever vaccine responses in identical twins.

What was sequenced was PBMCs. V is TRBV3-1 and J is TRBJ2-7, with 15 bases identical to TRBD2. The receptor was derived from a woman between 18 and 29 years old in good health. CDR3 loop: CASSPGTSGRTYEQYF. DNA for the CDR3: TGTGCCAGCAGCCCCGGGACTAGCGGGAGGACCTACGAGCAGTACTTC.